The rows below give T cell receptor beta chains drawn from one sample of a study of spatial heterogeneity in lung cancer. From the 5' RACE reads, TCRdb called clonotypes with MiXCR, one entry per CDR3 protein. Found here are approximately 39,000 distinct CDR3 sequences, roughly 7.2% of them singletons; the top ten hold over 25%. The source material was PBMCs, sampled at surgery. All receptors come from a female donor with early-stage non-small cell lung cancer. The CDR3 runs from the conserved cysteine through the conserved F or W. A D gene is named only where the DNA matches it firmly. Clone sizes are given selectively: once, few, many, or a class where the clone is expanded.

V: TRBV6-2/TRBV6-3
D: NA
J: TRBJ2-5
size: many
CDR3: CASAQGQGETQYF
DNA: TGTGCCAGCGCCCAGGGTCAGGGAGAGACCCAGTACTTC

V: TRBV20-1
D: TRBD1
J: TRBJ1-3
size: NA
CDR3: CSARDGTGGNTIYF
DNA: TGCAGTGCTAGAGACGGGACAGGTGGAAACACCATATATTTT

V: TRBV7-2
D: TRBD1
J: TRBJ2-6
size: many
CDR3: CASSPSPGQGANVLTF
DNA: TGTGCCAGCAGCCCCAGCCCGGGACAGGGGGCCAACGTCCTGACTTTC

V: TRBV20-1
D: NA
J: TRBJ2-5
size: NA
CDR3: CSARDKSTHALETQYF
DNA: TGCAGTGCTAGAGACAAGTCGACCCACGCCCTTGAGACCCAGTACTTC

V: TRBV5-1
D: NA
J: TRBJ2-1
size: NA
CDR3: CASSLGDPGRPNNEQFF
DNA: TGCGCCAGCAGCTTGGGGGACCCTGGTAGGCCCAACAATGAGCAGTTCTTC

V: TRBV5-1
D: NA
J: TRBJ2-3
size: many
CDR3: CASSLVTDTQYF
DNA: TGCGCCAGCAGCTTGGTGACAGATACGCAGTATTTT

V: TRBV10-3
D: NA
J: TRBJ2-5
size: many
CDR3: CAISPRRDGETQYF
DNA: TGTGCCATCAGTCCCCGCCGGGACGGAGAGACCCAGTACTTC

V: TRBV5-1
D: NA
J: TRBJ1-1
size: NA
CDR3: CTSSLDVSTEAFF
DNA: TGCACCAGCAGCTTGGATGTCAGCACTGAAGCTTTCTTT

V: TRBV5-1
D: TRBD1
J: TRBJ2-3
size: few
CDR3: CASSSGTGGGTDTQYF
DNA: TGCGCCAGCAGCTCCGGGACAGGGGGTGGCACAGATACGCAGTATTTT

V: TRBV5-1
D: NA
J: TRBJ1-2
size: many
CDR3: CASSLKGVDYGYTF
DNA: TGCGCCAGCAGCTTGAAGGGGGTAGACTATGGCTACACCTTC

V: TRBV11-3
D: TRBD2
J: TRBJ2-5
size: NA
CDR3: CASSASGRNQETQYF
DNA: TGTGCCAGCAGCGCCAGCGGGAGGAACCAAGAGACCCAGTACTTC

V: TRBV9
D: NA
J: TRBJ2-2
size: NA
CDR3: CASSVADRNTGELFF
DNA: TGTGCCAGCAGCGTAGCCGACAGAAACACCGGGGAGCTGTTTTTT

V: TRBV3-1
D: NA
J: TRBJ2-7
size: many
CDR3: CASSQAVQGYEQYF
DNA: TGTGCCAGCAGCCAAGCCGTGCAGGGCTACGAGCAGTACTTC

V: TRBV15
D: NA
J: TRBJ1-2
size: many
CDR3: CATSRGGDTANYGYTF
DNA: TGTGCCACCAGCAGAGGAGGGGATACGGCTAACTATGGCTACACCTTC

V: TRBV7-2
D: NA
J: TRBJ1-5
size: NA
CDR3: CASSLDSPGQPQHF
DNA: TGTGCCAGCAGCCTGGACTCGCCGGGACAGCCCCAGCATTTT

V: TRBV28
D: TRBD2
J: TRBJ2-1
size: many
CDR3: CASSFRGVHEQFF
DNA: TGTGCCAGCAGTTTCCGGGGGGTCCATGAGCAGTTCTTC

V: TRBV4-3
D: TRBD2
J: TRBJ2-3
size: many
CDR3: CASSQDPGAGGLTQYF
DNA: TGCGCCAGCAGCCAAGATCCGGGAGCGGGGGGGTTGACGCAGTATTTT

V: TRBV19
D: NA
J: TRBJ1-2
size: NA
CDR3: CASSIDFAVDYGYTF
DNA: TGTGCCAGTAGTATAGACTTCGCGGTCGACTATGGCTACACCTTC

V: TRBV20-1
D: TRBD1
J: TRBJ2-3
size: few
CDR3: CSARGDRGTDTQYF
DNA: TGCAGTGCTAGAGGGGACAGGGGCACAGATACGCAGTATTTT

V: TRBV12-3/TRBV12-4
D: NA
J: TRBJ1-5
size: many
CDR3: CASSPQTFQPQHF
DNA: TGTGCCAGCAGTCCGCAGACATTTCAGCCCCAGCATTTT

V: TRBV7-2
D: NA
J: TRBJ2-7
size: few
CDR3: CASSLARETYEQYF
DNA: TGTGCCAGCAGCTTAGCGCGCGAGACCTACGAGCAGTACTTC

V: TRBV4-3
D: NA
J: TRBJ2-7
size: many
CDR3: CASSQGSIEGVSYEQYF
DNA: TGCGCCAGCAGCCAGGGTTCCATAGAGGGGGTCTCCTACGAGCAGTACTTC

V: TRBV5-6
D: TRBD2
J: TRBJ2-3
size: many
CDR3: CASSLGLAELLHTQYF
DNA: TGTGCCAGCAGCCTTGGACTAGCGGAGCTCCTCCATACGCAGTATTTT

V: TRBV19
D: NA
J: TRBJ1-2
size: NA
CDR3: CASSTRQLYGYTF
DNA: TGTGCCAGTAGTACCCGACAGCTCTATGGCTACACCTTC

V: TRBV5-1
D: NA
J: TRBJ2-5
size: many
CDR3: CASSLSQIQETQYF
DNA: TGCGCCAGCAGCTTGTCCCAGATCCAAGAGACCCAGTACTTC

V: TRBV2
D: NA
J: TRBJ2-1
size: many
CDR3: CASSRTLGSYNEQFF
DNA: TGTGCCAGCAGTCGGACCCTCGGCTCCTACAATGAGCAGTTCTTC

V: TRBV7-9
D: TRBD2
J: TRBJ2-3
size: medium-sized
CDR3: CASSLRPTGTSGPDTQYF
DNA: TGTGCCAGCAGCTTACGACCCACCGGGACTAGCGGCCCAGATACGCAGTATTTT

V: TRBV6-5
D: TRBD1
J: TRBJ1-3
size: many
CDR3: CASSPTGGNGNTIYF
DNA: TGTGCCAGCAGTCCGACAGGGGGCAACGGAAACACCATATATTTT

V: TRBV20-1
D: NA
J: TRBJ1-1
size: many
CDR3: CSAVQSEAFF
DNA: TGCAGTGCTGTTCAATCCGAAGCTTTCTTT

V: TRBV28
D: NA
J: TRBJ2-1
size: many
CDR3: CASSQPPRGEQFF
DNA: TGTGCCAGCAGCCAACCACCCCGGGGCGAGCAGTTCTTC

V: TRBV12-3/TRBV12-4
D: TRBD2
J: TRBJ2-5
size: NA
CDR3: CASSPTGTSGRETQYF
DNA: TGTGCCAGCAGTCCCACCGGGACTAGCGGTAGAGAGACCCAGTACTTC

V: TRBV5-1
D: NA
J: TRBJ2-5
size: NA
CDR3: CASSLWQGETQYF
DNA: TGCGCCAGCAGCTTGTGGCAGGGGGAGACCCAGTACTTC

V: TRBV5-1
D: NA
J: TRBJ1-4
size: NA
CDR3: CASSLDRLDEKLFF
DNA: TGCGCCAGCAGCTTGGACAGGCTCGACGAAAAACTGTTTTTT

V: TRBV4-3
D: NA
J: TRBJ2-3
size: NA
CDR3: CASSQDNAGYTQYF
DNA: TGCGCCAGCAGCCAAGATAATGCCGGATATACGCAGTATTTT

V: TRBV28
D: TRBD1
J: TRBJ1-5
size: many
CDR3: CASSQAGTGSFSNQPQHF
DNA: TGTGCCAGCAGTCAAGCCGGGACAGGGAGTTTCAGCAATCAGCCCCAGCATTTT

V: TRBV28
D: NA
J: TRBJ1-1
size: few
CDR3: CASLAISLIIF
DNA: TGTGCCAGCTTAGCGATTAGTTTAATCATCTTT

V: TRBV9
D: TRBD2
J: TRBJ2-1
size: many
CDR3: CASSGLAGVNEQFF
DNA: TGTGCCAGCAGCGGACTAGCGGGGGTCAATGAGCAGTTCTTC

V: TRBV20-1
D: TRBD2
J: TRBJ2-7
size: few
CDR3: CSAISRTRTSGFYEQYF
DNA: TGCAGTGCTATCAGCAGAACCCGGACTAGCGGATTCTACGAGCAGTACTTC

V: TRBV9
D: TRBD2
J: TRBJ2-1
size: many
CDR3: CASSSRTSGYNEQFF
DNA: TGTGCCAGCAGCTCGCGGACTAGCGGGTACAATGAGCAGTTCTTC

V: TRBV20-1
D: TRBD1
J: TRBJ2-3
size: many
CDR3: CSARPKDRAPDTQYF
DNA: TGCAGTGCTAGACCGAAGGACAGGGCCCCAGATACGCAGTATTTT

V: TRBV5-6
D: NA
J: TRBJ1-6
size: few
CDR3: CASSLTPLDALHF
DNA: TGTGCCAGCAGCTTGACCCCGTTGGATGCCCTCCACTTT

V: TRBV18
D: TRBD2
J: TRBJ2-1
size: few
CDR3: CASSPPGTSGRWDNEQFF
DNA: TGTGCCAGCTCACCGCCCGGGACTAGCGGCCGCTGGGACAATGAGCAGTTCTTC